Below, 23 T cell receptor beta chains from the same sample are listed, as sequenced in a study of post-analysis software for immune sequencing data. Sequencing libraries made from TCR beta cDNA carried unique molecular identifiers. In TCRdb, the PCR reads were re-called with MiXCR into one record per CDR3 protein. The data hold 150,000 or so distinct CDR3 sequences, with roughly 40% observed a single time. The source material was blood, sampled after autologous hematopoietic stem cell transplantation. The receptors derive from a girl between 10 and 17 years old with multiple sclerosis.

The chain employs TRBV7-3 and TRBJ2-1; D could derive from TRBD1 or TRBD2 (5 bases each). Trimming took off 4 bases at V and 6 bases at J, with 16 bases between the two ends. CDR1 SGHTA and CDR2 FQGTGA come from the germline V gene. This CDR3 spans 15 amino acids. The CDR3 protein is CASSWGNTPSNEQFF. The CDR3 DNA sequence: TGTGCCAGCAGCTGGGGGAACACCCCGTCCAATGAGCAGTTCTTC.

The CDR3 nucleotides are TGTGCCAGCAGTCAAATAAGCAGGCGCACAGATACGCAGTATTTT. It yields the protein CASSQISRRTDTQYF. The rearrangement links TRBV6-1 to TRBJ2-3; D gene unclear. Germline assignment: CDR1 MNHNS and CDR2 SASEGT. This CDR3 is built from 15 residues. V lost 5 bases, J lost 1 base, and 13 bases lay in between.

The rearrangement uses TRBV7-9 and TRBJ1-2, with D tentatively TRBD1 (5 bases). Germline CDR1 and CDR2: SEHNR and FQNEAQ (reference sequence). The CDR3 has 12 amino acids. Trimming took off 4 bases at V and 6 bases at J, with 9 bases between the two ends. CDR3 sequence reads: CASSWLGDGYTF. The CDR3 region has the DNA TGTGCCAGCAGCTGGTTAGGGGATGGCTACACCTTC.

The chain uses TRBV29-1 and TRBJ1-1; 7 nucleotides align to TRBD1. With 3 bases clipped from V and 2 bases from J, the junction kept 9 bases outside the gene matches. CDR3 length equals 15 residues. The V gene's germline CDR1 is SQVTM and CDR2 ANQGSEA. CDR3 amino acids: CSVERWTGGNTEAFF. The DNA of the CDR3 is TGCAGCGTTGAGAGGTGGACAGGAGGAAACACTGAAGCTTTCTTT.

This clonotype appeared a few times. The chain uses TRBV9 and TRBJ2-1; tentative D call: TRBD1 (5 bases). Germline loops: CDR1 SGDLS, CDR2 YYNGEE. Trimming removed 0 bases from V and 0 bases from J, with 10 bases in between. This CDR3 region has 16 residues. The CDR3, as DNA: TGTGCCAGCAGCGTAGATGACAGCGACTCCTACAATGAGCAGTTCTTC. Encoded protein: CASSVDDSDSYNEQFF.

This clonotype was observed a few times. In DNA form, the CDR3 reads TGTGCCAGCCTTTCGCGGGGGGGGCAGGTCTCTCTCTCTGGGGCCAACGTCCTGACTTTC. It translates to CASLSRGGQVSLSGANVLTF. The chain carries TRBV12-3 or TRBV12-4 and TRBJ2-6; 9 nucleotides align to TRBD2. V lost 8 bases, J lost 0 bases, and 17 bases stayed unmatched. The CDR3 has 20 amino acids.

The chain couples TRBV12-3 or TRBV12-4 to TRBJ2-1; unclear D gene. The CDR3 has 15 residues. V was pared by 3 bases and J by 0 bases, with 9 bases between. As DNA, the CDR3 is TGTGCCAGCAGTTTTGGTCTCCCCTCCTACAATGAGCAGTTCTTC. Translation gives CASSFGLPSYNEQFF.

The chain employs TRBV7-6 and TRBJ2-7, with 10 nucleotides matching TRBD1. V was pared by 3 bases and J by 4 bases, with 6 bases of the junction left unmatched. The CDR3 sequence is 15 residues long. CDR1 SGHVS and CDR2 FNYEAQ come from the germline V gene. CDR3 DNA sequence: TGTGCCAGCAGCTTGGGACAGGGGAAGGGGTACGAGCAGTACGTC. The encoded protein is CASSLGQGKGYEQYV.

The chain is built from TRBV7-2 and TRBJ1-2; D might be TRBD1 (6 bases). V lost 7 bases and J 5 bases, leaving 14 bases between the germline ends. The CDR3 extends over 13 amino acids. Per germline, CDR1 SGHTA and CDR2 FQGNSA. The CDR3 here is CASISRGGYGYTF. Written as DNA, the CDR3 is TGTGCCAGCATCAGCAGGGGAGGATATGGCTACACCTTC.

In this sample, this clonotype turned up a few times. The chain is built from TRBV20-1 and TRBJ2-3; D may correspond to TRBD1 or TRBD2 (5 bases each). This CDR3 has 14 amino acids. Trimming shortened V by 3 bases and J by 0 bases, and 10 bases separated the two germline ends. CDR1 and CDR2 from the germline V gene are DFQATT and SNEGSKA (reference sequence). This CDR3 is CSASSGASTDTQYF. CDR3 bases: TGCAGTGCTAGTTCCGGGGCGAGCACAGATACGCAGTATTTT.

This chain joins TRBV2 and TRBJ1-2; D not resolved. This CDR3 comprises 11 residues. Germline V gene sequence: CDR1 SNHLY, CDR2 FYNNEI. The V end was cut by 2 bases, the J end by 9 bases, with 7 bases between. The CDR3 sequence: CASSERVSYTF. The CDR3 DNA reads as TGTGCCAGCAGTGAAAGGGTCAGCTACACCTTC. Drawing the rest from reference TRBV2 and TRBJ1-2, the complete variable domain is EPEVTQTPSHQVTQMGQEVILRCVPISNHLYFYWYRQILGQKVEFLVSFYNNEISEKSEIFDDQFSVERPDGSNFTLKIRSTKLEDSAMYFCASSERVSYTFGSGTRLTVV.

V usage is TRBV19 and J usage is TRBJ2-1; TRBD2 agrees at 10 bases. From germline, CDR1 is LNHDA and CDR2 SQIVND (reference sequence). V was pared by 5 bases and J by 2 bases, with 12 bases of the junction left unmatched. CDR3 length: 18 amino acids. This CDR3 reads CASSVGLAGARAYNEQFF. The CDR3 DNA is TGTGCCAGTAGTGTTGGCCTAGCGGGAGCGAGGGCCTACAATGAGCAGTTCTTC.

The V gene is TRBV6-1, the J gene TRBJ2-7; TRBD1 aligns across 7 bases. Germline CDR1 MNHNS, CDR2 SASEGT. The CDR3 totals 15 residues. Germline trimming cut 7 bases from V and 0 bases from J; bases unmatched to any gene: 9. The chain's CDR3 is CASTNFRDSSYEQYF. CDR3 nucleotide sequence: TGTGCCAGCACCAACTTTAGGGACAGCTCCTACGAGCAGTACTTC.

CDR3 loop: CSARALNPCGWETQYF. CDR3 nucleotide sequence: TGCAGTGCTAGAGCCCTCAATCCTTGCGGGTGGGAGACCCAGTACTTC. The V gene is TRBV20-1, the J gene TRBJ2-7, with D perhaps TRBD2 (5 bases). The J call may be wrong; the DNA end is better matched by TRBJ2-5. The CDR3 spans 16 residues. Germline values: CDR1 DFQATT, CDR2 SNEGSKA (reference sequence).

The chain recombines TRBV7-2 with TRBJ2-3, with a weak D call TRBD1 (8 bases). Germline V gene data show CDR1 as SGHTA and CDR2 as FQGNSA. Trimming took 1 base from V and 3 from J, leaving 14 bases between them. This CDR3 is 16 amino acids long. CDR3 DNA: TGTGCCAGCAGCTTAGTATCACAGGGGGGGACAGATACGCAGTATTTT. This gives the protein CASSLVSQGGTDTQYF.

J is TRBJ1-6 and V is TRBV5-1; 9 bases agree with TRBD1. Germline assignment: CDR1 SGHRS and CDR2 YFSETQ. With V trimmed by 0 bases and J by 7 bases, 11 bases remained unmatched. This CDR3 comprises 18 residues. CDR3 sequence reads: CASSLAPIGQGRNSPLHF. In nucleotides, the CDR3 is TGCGCCAGCAGCTTGGCCCCCATCGGACAGGGGAGAAATTCACCCCTCCACTTT.

This clonotype was observed a handful of times. The rearrangement uses TRBV30 and TRBJ1-1; D call uncertain. Between the trimmed V and J ends, which lost 0 bases and 1 base, there was a span of 12 bases. In germline, CDR1 is GTSNPN, CDR2 SVGIG (reference sequence). This CDR3 spans 15 amino acids. CDR3 amino acids: CAWSVRPEWNTEAFF. DNA for the CDR3: TGTGCCTGGAGTGTAAGGCCGGAGTGGAACACTGAAGCTTTCTTT.

The CDR3 here is CASRRGENEQYF. CDR3 DNA: TGTGCCTCTAGGAGAGGTGAGAACGAGCAGTACTTC. The V gene is TRBV10-3, the J gene TRBJ2-5, with unresolved D. The J call may be mistaken, given a closer DNA end match to TRBJ2-7. Germline values: CDR1 ENHRY, CDR2 SYGVKD. The CDR3 runs 12 residues.

This clonotype came up many times. The chain combines TRBV5-1 with TRBJ2-5, with D maybe TRBD2 (6 bases). The CDR3 spans 13 residues. In germline, CDR1 is SGHRS, CDR2 YFSETQ. V was pared by 5 bases and J by 5 bases, with 13 bases between. This CDR3 reads CASRYGGEETQYF. CDR3 DNA sequence: TGCGCCAGCAGATACGGAGGGGAGGAGACCCAGTACTTC.

There are a few counts of this clonotype. The chain recombines TRBV5-8 with TRBJ2-3; 7 bases are a match to TRBD1. CDR3 size: 16 residues. The J segment lost 3 bases and the V segment lost 1 base, leaving 8 bases of the junction unmatched. Germline assignment: CDR1 SGHTS and CDR2 YDEGEE. CDR3 sequence reads: CASSLLSVTGTDTQYF. The DNA of the CDR3 is TGTGCCAGCAGCTTGCTTAGCGTGACAGGGACAGATACGCAGTATTTT.

This clonotype was seen many times. The chain has TRBV12-3 or TRBV12-4 and TRBJ2-1; D possibly corresponds to TRBD2 (5 bases). Trimming removed 5 bases at V and 6 bases at J, with 14 bases between. The CDR3 runs 14 residues. This CDR3 reads CASSRASSTNEQFF. DNA for the CDR3: TGTGCCAGCAGTCGGGCCTCTAGCACCAATGAGCAGTTCTTC.

The rearrangement uses TRBV28 and TRBJ1-1; unclear D gene. The CDR3 length is 13 residues. Germline V gene lookup returns CDR1 MDHEN and CDR2 SYDVKM. The V and J ends lost 7 bases and 11 bases respectively, with 20 bases between them. In DNA, the CDR3 is TGTGCCAGCATTTCAGGCGGCGAGAGGCGGGCTTTCTTT. Amino acid sequence: CASISGGERRAFF.

V gene TRBV7-6 combines with J gene TRBJ2-1; TRBD2 agrees at 16 bases. Trimming cost V 4 bases and J 9 bases; bases outside gene matches: 18. The CDR3 contains 20 residues. CDR1 and CDR2 (germline): SGHVS, FNYEAQ. CDR3 protein: CASSSSGTSGRAGRRGEQFF. The DNA for the CDR3 is TGTGCCAGCAGCTCCTCCGGGACTAGCGGGAGGGCCGGGAGAAGGGGTGAGCAGTTCTTC.